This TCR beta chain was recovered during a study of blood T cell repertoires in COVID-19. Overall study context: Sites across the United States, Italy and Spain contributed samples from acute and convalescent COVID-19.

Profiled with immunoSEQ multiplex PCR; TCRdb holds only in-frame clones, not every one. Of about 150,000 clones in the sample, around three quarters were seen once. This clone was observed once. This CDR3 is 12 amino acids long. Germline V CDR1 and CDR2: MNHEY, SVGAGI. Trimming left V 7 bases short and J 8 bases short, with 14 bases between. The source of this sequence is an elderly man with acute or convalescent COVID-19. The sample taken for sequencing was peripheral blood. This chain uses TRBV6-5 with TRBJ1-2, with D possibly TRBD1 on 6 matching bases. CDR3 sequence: CASNSWTVGYTF. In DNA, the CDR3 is TGTGCCAGCAACTCTTGGACAGTAGGCTACACCTTC.